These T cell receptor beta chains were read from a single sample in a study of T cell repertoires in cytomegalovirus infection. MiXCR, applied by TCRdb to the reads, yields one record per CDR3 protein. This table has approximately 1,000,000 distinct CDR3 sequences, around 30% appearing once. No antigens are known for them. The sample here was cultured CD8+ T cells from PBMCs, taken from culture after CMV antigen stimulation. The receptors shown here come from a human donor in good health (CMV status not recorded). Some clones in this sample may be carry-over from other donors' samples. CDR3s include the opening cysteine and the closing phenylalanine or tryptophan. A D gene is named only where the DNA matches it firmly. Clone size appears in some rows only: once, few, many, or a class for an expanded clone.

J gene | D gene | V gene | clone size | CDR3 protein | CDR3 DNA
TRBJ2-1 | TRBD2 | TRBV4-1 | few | CASSTRLAGGLNEQFF | TGCGCCAGCAGCACCCGACTAGCGGGGGGGCTTAATGAGCAGTTCTTC
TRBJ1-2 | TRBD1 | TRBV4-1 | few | CASSQRQGGNYGYTF | TGCGCCAGCAGCCAAAGACAGGGGGGGAACTATGGCTACACCTTC
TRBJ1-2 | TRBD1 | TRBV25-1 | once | CASSEYTGTGGDDYTF | TGTGCCAGCAGTGAATATACCGGGACAGGGGGGGATGACTACACCTTC
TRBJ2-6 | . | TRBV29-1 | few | CSVYQGTGANVLTF | TGCAGCGTCTATCAGGGGACAGGGGCCAACGTCCTGACTTTC
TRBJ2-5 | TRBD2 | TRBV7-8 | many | CASSRPNTAGGQTQYF | TGTGCCAGCAGCCGACCCAACACGGCGGGGGGACAGACCCAGTACTTC
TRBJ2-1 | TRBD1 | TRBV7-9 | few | CASRPNRGLDNEQFF | TGTGCCAGCAGACCAAACAGGGGTCTTGACAATGAGCAGTTCTTC
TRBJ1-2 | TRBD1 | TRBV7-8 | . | CASSILKDRGRLIYGYTF | TGTGCCAGCAGCATACTTAAGGACAGGGGGCGTTTAATCTATGGCTACACCTTC
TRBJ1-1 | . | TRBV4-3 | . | CASSQDRSVVGGITEAFF | TGCGCCAGCAGCCAAGATCGGTCGGTCGTGGGGGGGATCACTGAAGCTTTCTTT
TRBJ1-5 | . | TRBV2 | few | CASSDVDNQPQHF | TGTGCCAGCAGTGACGTAGACAATCAGCCCCAGCATTTT
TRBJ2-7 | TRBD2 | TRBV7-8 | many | CASSPERGLDIGGEQYF | TGTGCCAGCAGCCCAGAGAGAGGACTAGACATCGGCGGGGAGCAGTACTTC
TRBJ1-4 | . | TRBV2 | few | CASSATGKKLFF | TGTGCCAGCAGTGCCACAGGGAAAAAACTGTTTTTT
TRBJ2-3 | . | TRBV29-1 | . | CSVESLVDTQYF | TGCAGCGTTGAATCCCTAGTAGATACGCAGTATTTT
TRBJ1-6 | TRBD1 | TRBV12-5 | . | CASGPTTDRGPYNSPLHF | TGTGCTAGTGGTCCTACCACGGACAGGGGGCCCTATAATTCACCCCTCCACTTT
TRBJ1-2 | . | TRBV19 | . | CASSAGYDGYTF | TGTGCCAGTAGTGCGGGGTACGATGGCTACACCTTC
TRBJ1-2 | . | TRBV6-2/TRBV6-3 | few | CASSYSKVAGNYGYTF | TGTGCCAGCAGTTACTCGAAGGTGGCAGGGAACTATGGCTACACCTTC
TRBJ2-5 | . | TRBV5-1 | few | CASSYDNFDWETQYF | TGCGCCAGCAGCTACGATAATTTCGACTGGGAGACCCAGTACTTC
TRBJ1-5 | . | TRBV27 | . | CASSSSPHSNQPQHF | TGTGCCAGCAGTTCGTCCCCCCATAGCAATCAGCCCCAGCATTTT
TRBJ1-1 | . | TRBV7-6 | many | CASSSYKEGTEAFF | TGTGCCAGCAGCTCCTACAAAGAGGGCACTGAAGCTTTCTTT
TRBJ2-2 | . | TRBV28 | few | CASSLRGTFTGELFF | TGTGCCAGCAGTTTAAGAGGGACTTTCACCGGGGAGCTGTTTTTT
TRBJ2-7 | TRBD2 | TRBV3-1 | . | CASSQDPAGRSYEQYF | TGTGCCAGCAGCCAAGACCCAGCGGGGCGCTCCTACGAGCAGTACTTC
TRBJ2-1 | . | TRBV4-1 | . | CASSQEGFDNEQFF | TGCGCCAGCAGCCAAGAGGGTTTTGACAATGAGCAGTTCTTC
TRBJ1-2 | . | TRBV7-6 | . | CASSFGPSVDYGYTF | TGTGCCAGCAGCTTCGGCCCTTCAGTGGACTATGGCTACACCTTC
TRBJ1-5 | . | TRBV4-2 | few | CASSQEGGRYSNQPQHF | TGTGCCAGCAGCCAAGAGGGGGGGCGCTATAGCAATCAGCCCCAGCATTTT
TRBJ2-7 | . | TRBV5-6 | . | CASSPQGNLYEQYF | TGTGCCAGCAGCCCACAGGGAAACCTCTACGAGCAGTACTTC
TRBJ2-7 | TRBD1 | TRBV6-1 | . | CASLTGVSHEQYF | TGTGCCAGCCTGACAGGGGTATCCCACGAGCAGTACTTC
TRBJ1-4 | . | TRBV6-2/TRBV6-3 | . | CASSLLGQRNEKLFF | TGTGCCAGCAGTCTTCTCGGACAGCGGAATGAAAAACTGTTTTTT
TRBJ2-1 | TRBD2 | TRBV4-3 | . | CASSPAGGGNNEQFF | TGCGCCAGCAGTCCAGCGGGGGGTGGGAACAATGAGCAGTTCTTC
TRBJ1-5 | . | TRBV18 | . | CASSPRHTNHQPQHF | TGTGCCAGCTCACCAAGACATACGAACCATCAGCCCCAGCATTTT
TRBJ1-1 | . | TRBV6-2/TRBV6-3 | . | CASSYGTQNTEAFF | TGTGCCAGCAGTTACGGGACCCAGAACACTGAAGCTTTCTTT
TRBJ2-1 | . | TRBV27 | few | CASGSELVHNEQFF | TGTGCCAGCGGGAGCGAATTAGTCCACAATGAGCAGTTCTTC
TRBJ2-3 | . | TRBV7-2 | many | CASSLVVGGVTDTQYF | TGTGCCAGCAGCTTAGTCGTCGGGGGAGTTACAGATACGCAGTATTTT
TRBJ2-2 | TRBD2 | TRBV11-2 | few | CASSLTSGLAGELFF | TGTGCCAGCAGCTTGACTAGCGGCTTAGCCGGGGAGCTGTTTTTT
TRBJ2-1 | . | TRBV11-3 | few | CASSRRASSRGIDEQFF | TGTGCCAGCAGCCGCCGAGCCAGCAGTCGTGGTATTGATGAGCAGTTCTTC
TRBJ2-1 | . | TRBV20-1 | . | CSAPPGTGRNEQFF | TGCAGTGCCCCGCCCGGGACTGGACGGAATGAGCAGTTCTTC
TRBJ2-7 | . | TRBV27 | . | CANSRTVSYEQYF | TGTGCCAACAGTCGTACGGTTTCCTACGAGCAGTACTTC
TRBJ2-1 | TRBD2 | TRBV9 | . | CASSIVTSGGVEQFF | TGTGCCAGCAGCATAGTGACTAGCGGGGGGGTGGAGCAGTTCTTC
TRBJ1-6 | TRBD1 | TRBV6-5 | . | CASAGQGYSPLHF | TGTGCCAGCGCGGGACAGGGATATTCACCCCTCCACTTT
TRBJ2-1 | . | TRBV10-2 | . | CASSESVYEQFF | TGCGCCAGCAGTGAGTCTGTCTATGAGCAGTTCTTC
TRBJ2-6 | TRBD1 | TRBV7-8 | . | CASSLPGQGPTSSGANVLTF | TGTGCCAGCAGCTTACCGGGACAGGGGCCAACCAGCTCTGGGGCCAACGTCCTGACTTTC
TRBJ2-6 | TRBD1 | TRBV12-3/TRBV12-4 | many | CASSFGGQGIIYVGANVLTF | TGTGCCAGCAGTTTTGGGGGACAGGGAATCATCTACGTTGGGGCCAACGTCCTGACTTTC
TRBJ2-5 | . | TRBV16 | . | CASSQFKAEETQYF | TGTGCCAGCAGCCAATTTAAGGCAGAAGAGACCCAGTACTTC
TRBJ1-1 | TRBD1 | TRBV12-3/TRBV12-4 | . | CASSFGDRGYTEAFF | TGTGCCAGCAGTTTCGGAGACAGGGGGTACACTGAAGCTTTCTTT
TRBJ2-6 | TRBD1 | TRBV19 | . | CASSTGTGDSGANVLTF | TGTGCCAGTTCCACCGGGACAGGGGACTCTGGGGCCAACGTCCTGACTTTC
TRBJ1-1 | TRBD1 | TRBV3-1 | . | CASSQINLFRDRWPVRMNTEAFF | TGTGCCAGCAGCCAAATCAATTTGTTCCGGGACAGGTGGCCAGTCCGCATGAACACTGAAGCTTTCTTT
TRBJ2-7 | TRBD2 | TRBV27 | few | CASSLVRSGGNDLWGEQYF | TGTGCCAGCAGTTTAGTCCGGAGCGGGGGGAACGACCTCTGGGGCGAGCAGTACTTC
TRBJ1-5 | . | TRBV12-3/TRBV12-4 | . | CASSLESEPQPQHF | TGTGCCAGCAGTTTAGAGAGCGAACCTCAGCCCCAGCATTTT
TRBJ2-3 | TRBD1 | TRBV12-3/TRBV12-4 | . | CASTRTGGIDTQYF | TGTGCCAGTACCAGGACAGGGGGCATAGATACGCAGTATTTT
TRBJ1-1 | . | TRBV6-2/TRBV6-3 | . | CASRPGSLDTEAFF | TGTGCCAGCAGGCCAGGGAGTCTGGACACTGAAGCTTTCTTT
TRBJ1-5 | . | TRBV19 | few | CASTPPIRNQPQHF | TGTGCCAGTACCCCTCCCATCCGCAATCAGCCCCAGCATTTT
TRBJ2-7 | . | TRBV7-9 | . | CASGESDEQYF | TGTGCCAGCGGGGAGTCGGACGAGCAGTACTTC
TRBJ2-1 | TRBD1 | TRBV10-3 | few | CAISESNRGRTYNEQFF | TGTGCCATCAGTGAGAGTAACAGGGGGCGAACCTACAATGAGCAGTTCTTC
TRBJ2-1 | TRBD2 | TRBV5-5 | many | CASSLERGAYNEQFF | TGTGCCAGCAGCTTGGAGCGGGGGGCGTACAATGAGCAGTTCTTC
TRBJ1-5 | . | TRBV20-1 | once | CSARDGGNQPQHF | TGCAGTGCTAGAGATGGTGGGAATCAGCCCCAGCATTTT
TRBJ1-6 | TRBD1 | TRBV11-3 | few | CASPGQGDSALHF | TGTGCCAGCCCCGGACAGGGCGATTCGGCCCTCCACTTT
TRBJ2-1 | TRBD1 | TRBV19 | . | CASTPGTGRDYEQFF | TGTGCCAGTACCCCCGGGACAGGGCGTGATTATGAGCAGTTCTTC